This T cell receptor (beta chain) was retrieved from a study of cytomegalovirus exposure and HLA in healthy donors. J was trimmed by 1 base and V by 0 bases; bases with no gene match: 10. The germline V gene encodes CDR1 LGHNA and CDR2 YNFKEQ. This CDR3 has 19 amino acids. This PCR relied on a set of 60 Vbeta primers and 13 Jbeta primers. Only in-frame clones appear in the TCRdb table, and some are missing; sequencing was by immunoSEQ multiplex PCR. The table shows roughly 120,000 clones, with approximately 81% occurring only once. Sequencing was carried out using PBMCs. The chain joins TRBV4-2 to TRBJ2-2, with TRBD2 matching over 8 bases. The TCR sequence derives from a man in his late teens or twenties in good health and CMV-seronegative. The chain's CDR3 is CASSQDESASGLNTGELFF. DNA for the CDR3: TGTGCCAGCAGCCAAGATGAGTCGGCTAGCGGGCTGAACACCGGGGAGCTGTTTTTT.